These T cell receptor beta chains were read from a single sample in a study of blood T cells in healthy people across ages. Using its own MiXCR run on the 5' RACE reads, TCRdb lists one record per CDR3 protein. Of over 1.5 million distinct CDR3 sequences in the sample, approximately 50% were seen once. The sequencing input was blood. The receptors here all came from a woman aged 40 to 50 in good health. Each CDR3 is given with its conserved first and last residue. Each record gives: J gene, CDR3 length, clone size, V gene, D gene, CDR3 protein, CDR3 DNA. D genes are given only for firm matches. Clone size appears in some rows only: once, few, many, or a class for an expanded clone.

j_gene: TRBJ2-1
len: 15
abundance: -
v_gene: TRBV6-2/TRBV6-3
d_gene: TRBD1
CDR3aa: CASSPLGTGLNEQFF
CDR3nt: TGTGCCAGCAGCCCACTCGGGACAGGTCTCAATGAGCAGTTCTTC

j_gene: TRBJ2-5
len: 17
abundance: few
v_gene: TRBV7-2
d_gene: -
CDR3aa: CASSLRMGGGRVETQYF
CDR3nt: TGTGCCAGCAGCCTCCGTATGGGGGGGGGCCGGGTAGAGACCCAGTACTTC

j_gene: TRBJ1-4
len: 15
abundance: few
v_gene: TRBV4-3
d_gene: -
CDR3aa: CASSQDAGFNEKLFF
CDR3nt: TGCGCCAGCAGCCAAGATGCGGGGTTTAATGAAAAACTGTTTTTT

j_gene: TRBJ1-1
len: 13
abundance: once
v_gene: TRBV29-1
d_gene: -
CDR3aa: CSAHNHRYTEAFF
CDR3nt: TGCAGCGCCCACAATCACCGATACACTGAAGCTTTCTTT

j_gene: TRBJ2-7
len: 15
abundance: -
v_gene: TRBV10-3
d_gene: TRBD1
CDR3aa: CAISDTGTGYCEQYF
CDR3nt: TGTGCCATCAGTGACACCGGGACAGGGTACTGCGAGCAGTACTTC

j_gene: TRBJ2-3
len: 13
abundance: -
v_gene: TRBV6-5
d_gene: -
CDR3aa: CASGRTTRDTQYF
CDR3nt: TGTGCCAGCGGCCGGACGACTCGAGATACGCAGTATTTT

j_gene: TRBJ2-5
len: 14
abundance: -
v_gene: TRBV7-2
d_gene: -
CDR3aa: CASSSPGSEETQYF
CDR3nt: TGTGCCAGCAGCTCCCCGGGATCTGAAGAGACCCAGTACTTC

j_gene: TRBJ2-7
len: 11
abundance: -
v_gene: TRBV25-1
d_gene: -
CDR3aa: CASSGSSEQYF
CDR3nt: TGTGCCAGCAGTGGGAGTAGCGAGCAGTACTTC

j_gene: TRBJ2-3
len: 15
abundance: -
v_gene: TRBV11-2
d_gene: TRBD2
CDR3aa: CASSNPGLREDTQYF
CDR3nt: TGTGCCAGCAGCAACCCGGGACTACGGGAAGATACGCAGTATTTT

j_gene: TRBJ1-2
len: 14
abundance: few
v_gene: TRBV7-9
d_gene: -
CDR3aa: CASSLPGPGYGYTF
CDR3nt: TGTGCCAGCAGCTTACCGGGACCGGGCTATGGCTACACCTTC

j_gene: TRBJ2-1
len: 16
abundance: -
v_gene: TRBV4-3
d_gene: TRBD2
CDR3aa: CASSQLGLAGYNEQFF
CDR3nt: TGCGCCAGCAGCCAACTGGGACTAGCGGGCTACAATGAGCAGTTCTTC

j_gene: TRBJ2-7
len: 15
abundance: few
v_gene: TRBV4-3
d_gene: -
CDR3aa: CASSQDMDPSYEQYF
CDR3nt: TGCGCCAGCAGCCAAGATATGGACCCTTCCTACGAGCAGTACTTC

j_gene: TRBJ2-7
len: 14
abundance: few
v_gene: TRBV15
d_gene: TRBD1
CDR3aa: CATSRRTGGYEQYF
CDR3nt: TGTGCCACCAGCCGAAGGACAGGGGGCTACGAGCAGTACTTC

j_gene: TRBJ2-3
len: 15
abundance: -
v_gene: TRBV4-2
d_gene: -
CDR3aa: CASSQDRGDTDTQYF
CDR3nt: TGTGCCAGCAGCCAGGATCGGGGAGACACAGATACGCAGTATTTT

j_gene: TRBJ1-2
len: 12
abundance: few
v_gene: TRBV14
d_gene: -
CDR3aa: CASSQDGLGYTF
CDR3nt: TGTGCCAGCAGCCAAGATGGGCTTGGCTACACCTTC

j_gene: TRBJ1-6
len: 14
abundance: -
v_gene: TRBV7-2
d_gene: -
CDR3aa: CASRLKGFNSPLHF
CDR3nt: TGTGCCAGCAGACTGAAAGGGTTTAATTCACCCCTCCACTTT

j_gene: TRBJ2-3
len: 13
abundance: many
v_gene: TRBV9
d_gene: -
CDR3aa: CASSVEGADTQYF
CDR3nt: TGTGCCAGCAGCGTAGAGGGGGCAGATACGCAGTATTTT

j_gene: TRBJ2-1
len: 14
abundance: -
v_gene: TRBV6-1
d_gene: -
CDR3aa: CASKGGDSYNEQFF
CDR3nt: TGTGCCAGCAAGGGCGGGGACTCTTACAATGAGCAGTTCTTC

j_gene: TRBJ2-3
len: 14
abundance: few
v_gene: TRBV14
d_gene: -
CDR3aa: CASSRHKITDTQYF
CDR3nt: TGTGCCAGTAGCCGCCACAAGATCACAGATACGCAGTATTTT

j_gene: TRBJ2-1
len: 14
abundance: few
v_gene: TRBV28
d_gene: -
CDR3aa: CASSSGGLKDEQFF
CDR3nt: TGTGCCAGCAGTTCAGGGGGACTGAAGGATGAGCAGTTCTTC

j_gene: TRBJ1-6
len: 14
abundance: -
v_gene: TRBV27
d_gene: -
CDR3aa: CASALDKVNSPLHF
CDR3nt: TGTGCCAGCGCTCTGGACAAGGTTAATTCACCCCTCCACTTT

j_gene: TRBJ1-4
len: 13
abundance: -
v_gene: TRBV7-2
d_gene: -
CDR3aa: CASSSGGSEKLFF
CDR3nt: TGTGCCAGCAGCTCCGGAGGAAGTGAAAAACTGTTTTTT

j_gene: TRBJ2-3
len: 14
abundance: -
v_gene: TRBV7-9
d_gene: -
CDR3aa: CASSLKTGPDTQYF
CDR3nt: TGTGCCAGCAGCTTAAAAACAGGCCCGGATACGCAGTATTTT

j_gene: TRBJ1-3
len: 14
abundance: -
v_gene: TRBV7-2
d_gene: -
CDR3aa: CASSPTYGVGTIYF
CDR3nt: TGTGCCAGCAGCCCCACCTACGGGGTCGGCACCATATATTTT

j_gene: TRBJ2-7
len: 14
abundance: -
v_gene: TRBV16
d_gene: -
CDR3aa: CASSDRGDSYEQYF
CDR3nt: TGTGCCAGCAGCGATAGGGGGGACTCCTACGAGCAGTACTTC

j_gene: TRBJ2-3
len: 15
abundance: -
v_gene: TRBV20-1
d_gene: -
CDR3aa: CGARDSARNTDTQYF
CDR3nt: TGCGGTGCTAGAGATTCGGCCCGAAACACAGATACGCAGTATTTT

j_gene: TRBJ1-2
len: 14
abundance: few
v_gene: TRBV7-2
d_gene: -
CDR3aa: CASSIGGRGYGYTF
CDR3nt: TGTGCCAGCAGCATTGGAGGCAGGGGTTATGGCTACACCTTC

j_gene: TRBJ2-7
len: 14
abundance: -
v_gene: TRBV7-2
d_gene: -
CDR3aa: CASSLGRQAYEQYF
CDR3nt: TGTGCCAGCAGCTTAGGCCGACAAGCCTACGAGCAGTACTTC

j_gene: TRBJ2-7
len: 14
abundance: few
v_gene: TRBV6-2/TRBV6-3
d_gene: TRBD1
CDR3aa: CASSYPTGTYEQYF
CDR3nt: TGTGCCAGCAGTTACCCGACAGGGACCTACGAGCAGTACTTC

j_gene: TRBJ1-1
len: 14
abundance: -
v_gene: TRBV11-1
d_gene: -
CDR3aa: CASSFDRTNTEAFF
CDR3nt: TGTGCCAGCAGCTTCGACAGGACGAACACTGAAGCTTTCTTT

j_gene: TRBJ2-1
len: 13
abundance: once
v_gene: TRBV6-5
d_gene: -
CDR3aa: CASSPPGFNEQFF
CDR3nt: TGTGCCAGCAGCCCCCCGGGGTTCAATGAGCAGTTCTTC

j_gene: TRBJ2-4
len: 14
abundance: -
v_gene: TRBV3-1
d_gene: -
CDR3aa: CASRQNIAGSERYF
CDR3nt: TGTGCCAGCAGGCAAAACATCGCAGGTAGCGAGCGGTACTTC

j_gene: TRBJ2-1
len: 17
abundance: -
v_gene: TRBV6-6
d_gene: TRBD2
CDR3aa: CASTYSRAGGRSNEQFF
CDR3nt: TGTGCCAGCACCTACTCCCGAGCGGGGGGGCGATCCAATGAGCAGTTCTTC

j_gene: TRBJ2-1
len: 15
abundance: -
v_gene: TRBV11-2
d_gene: TRBD1
CDR3aa: CASTFGTGKYNEQFF
CDR3nt: TGTGCCAGCACCTTCGGGACAGGGAAATACAATGAGCAGTTCTTC

j_gene: TRBJ2-1
len: 15
abundance: -
v_gene: TRBV5-6
d_gene: -
CDR3aa: CASSRGRGTYNEQFF
CDR3nt: TGTGCCAGCAGCCGGGGCCGGGGTACCTACAATGAGCAGTTCTTC

j_gene: TRBJ2-5
len: 13
abundance: -
v_gene: TRBV6-5
d_gene: -
CDR3aa: CASSYLTGRTQYF
CDR3nt: TGTGCCAGCAGTTACTTGACAGGCCGGACCCAGTACTTC

j_gene: TRBJ2-5
len: 12
abundance: -
v_gene: TRBV20-1
d_gene: -
CDR3aa: CSARRQAGTQYF
CDR3nt: TGCAGTGCTAGACGACAGGCGGGGACCCAGTACTTC

j_gene: TRBJ2-1
len: 15
abundance: -
v_gene: TRBV28
d_gene: -
CDR3aa: CASRLGGALSHEQFF
CDR3nt: TGTGCCAGCAGGCTGGGGGGGGCCTTATCCCATGAGCAGTTCTTC

j_gene: TRBJ2-7
len: 15
abundance: -
v_gene: TRBV7-9
d_gene: TRBD1
CDR3aa: CASSFGTVSYNEQYF
CDR3nt: TGTGCCAGCAGCTTTGGGACAGTCTCCTACAATGAGCAGTACTTC

j_gene: TRBJ2-4
len: 15
abundance: few
v_gene: TRBV28
d_gene: -
CDR3aa: CASSLDQGDKNIQYF
CDR3nt: TGTGCCAGCAGTTTGGATCAGGGAGACAAAAACATTCAGTACTTC

j_gene: TRBJ2-5
len: 15
abundance: few
v_gene: TRBV18
d_gene: -
CDR3aa: CASSFYSGYQETQYF
CDR3nt: TGTGCCAGCTCATTCTATAGCGGCTACCAAGAGACCCAGTACTTC

j_gene: TRBJ2-3
len: 15
abundance: -
v_gene: TRBV4-1
d_gene: TRBD2
CDR3aa: CASGRGGEHTDTQYF
CDR3nt: TGCGCCAGCGGGCGGGGAGGGGAGCATACAGATACGCAGTATTTT

j_gene: TRBJ2-3
len: 15
abundance: few
v_gene: TRBV29-1
d_gene: TRBD2
CDR3aa: CSSRALAGGQDTQYF
CDR3nt: TGCAGCTCCCGAGCTCTAGCGGGGGGGCAAGATACGCAGTATTTT

j_gene: TRBJ2-1
len: 17
abundance: -
v_gene: TRBV5-1
d_gene: -
CDR3aa: CASSLGVAGSSYNEQFF
CDR3nt: TGCGCCAGCAGCTTGGGGGTGGCAGGGAGCTCCTACAATGAGCAGTTCTTC